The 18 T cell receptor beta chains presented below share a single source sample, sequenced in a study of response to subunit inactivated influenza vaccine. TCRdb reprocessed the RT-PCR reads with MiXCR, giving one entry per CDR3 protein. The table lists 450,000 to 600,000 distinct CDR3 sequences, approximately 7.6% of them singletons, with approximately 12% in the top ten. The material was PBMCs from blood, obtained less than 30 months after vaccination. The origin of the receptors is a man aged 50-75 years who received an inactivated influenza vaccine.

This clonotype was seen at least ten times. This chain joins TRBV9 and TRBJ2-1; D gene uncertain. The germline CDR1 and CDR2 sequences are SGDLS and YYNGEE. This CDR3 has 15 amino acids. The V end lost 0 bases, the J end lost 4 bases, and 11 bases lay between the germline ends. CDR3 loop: CASSVAPTQYNEQFF. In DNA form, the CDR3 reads TGTGCCAGCAGCGTAGCCCCGACTCAATACAATGAGCAGTTCTTC.

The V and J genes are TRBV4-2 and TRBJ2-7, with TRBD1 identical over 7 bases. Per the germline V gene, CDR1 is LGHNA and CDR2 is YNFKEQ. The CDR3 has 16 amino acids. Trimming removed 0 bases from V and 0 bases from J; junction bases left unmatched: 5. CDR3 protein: CASSQERQGSSYEQYF. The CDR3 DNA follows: TGTGCCAGCAGCCAAGAGCGACAGGGAAGCTCCTACGAGCAGTACTTC.

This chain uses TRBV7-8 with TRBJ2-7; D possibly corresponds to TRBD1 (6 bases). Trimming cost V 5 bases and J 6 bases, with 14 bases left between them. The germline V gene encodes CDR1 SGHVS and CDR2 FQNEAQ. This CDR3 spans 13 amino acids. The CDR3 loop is CASSPLTGSEQYF. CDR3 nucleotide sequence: TGTGCCAGCAGCCCACTTACAGGGAGCGAGCAGTACTTC.

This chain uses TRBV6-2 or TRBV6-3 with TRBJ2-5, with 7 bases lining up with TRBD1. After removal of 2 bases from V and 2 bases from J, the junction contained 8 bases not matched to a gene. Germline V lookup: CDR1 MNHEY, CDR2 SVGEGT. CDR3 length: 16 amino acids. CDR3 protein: CASSYPAGTVQETQYF. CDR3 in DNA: TGTGCCAGCAGTTACCCTGCCGGGACAGTACAAGAGACCCAGTACTTC.

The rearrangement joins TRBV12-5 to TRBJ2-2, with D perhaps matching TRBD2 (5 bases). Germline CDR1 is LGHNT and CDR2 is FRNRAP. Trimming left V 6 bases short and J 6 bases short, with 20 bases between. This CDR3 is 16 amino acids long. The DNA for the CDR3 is TGTGCTAGTGGACTCGGACTCCATGGTGTATCCGGGGAGCTGTTTTTT. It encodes CASGLGLHGVSGELFF.

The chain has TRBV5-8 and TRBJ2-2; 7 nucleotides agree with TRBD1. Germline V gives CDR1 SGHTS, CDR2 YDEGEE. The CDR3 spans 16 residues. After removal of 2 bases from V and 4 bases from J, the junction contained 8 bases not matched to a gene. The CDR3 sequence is CASSFSGGEITGELFF. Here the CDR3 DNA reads TGTGCCAGCAGCTTTTCAGGGGGTGAGATCACCGGGGAGCTGTTTTTT. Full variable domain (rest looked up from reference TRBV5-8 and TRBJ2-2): EAGVTQSPTHLIKTRGQQATLRCSPISGHTSVYWYQQALGLGLQFLLWYDEGEERNRGNFPPRFSGRQFPNYSSELNVNALELEDSALYLCASSFSGGEITGELFFGEGSRLTVL.

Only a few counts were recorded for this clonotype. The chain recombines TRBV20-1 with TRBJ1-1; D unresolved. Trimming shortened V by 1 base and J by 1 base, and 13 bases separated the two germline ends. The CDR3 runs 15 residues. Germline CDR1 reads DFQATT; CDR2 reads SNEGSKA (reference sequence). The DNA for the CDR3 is TGCAGTGCTAGAGCGGGAACCCGATGGAACACTGAAGCTTTCTTT. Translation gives CSARAGTRWNTEAFF.

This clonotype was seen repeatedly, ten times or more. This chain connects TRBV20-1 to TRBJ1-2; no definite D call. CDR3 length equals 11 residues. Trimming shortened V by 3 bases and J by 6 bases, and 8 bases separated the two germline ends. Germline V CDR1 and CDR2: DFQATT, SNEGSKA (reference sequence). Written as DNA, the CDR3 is TGCAGTGCTAGGCCGCCTAATGGCTACACCTTC. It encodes CSARPPNGYTF.

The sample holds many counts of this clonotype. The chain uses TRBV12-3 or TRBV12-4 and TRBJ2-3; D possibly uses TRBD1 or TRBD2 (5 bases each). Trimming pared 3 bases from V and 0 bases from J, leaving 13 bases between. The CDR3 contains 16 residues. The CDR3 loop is CASSFSGGLSTDTQYF. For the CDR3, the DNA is TGTGCCAGCAGTTTTTCTGGGGGTCTTAGCACAGATACGCAGTATTTT.

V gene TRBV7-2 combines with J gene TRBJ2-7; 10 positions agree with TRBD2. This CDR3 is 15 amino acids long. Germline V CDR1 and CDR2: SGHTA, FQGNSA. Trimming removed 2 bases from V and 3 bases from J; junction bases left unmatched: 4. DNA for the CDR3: TGTGCCAGCAGCTTACCTAGACTAGCGGGCTACGAGCAGTACTTC. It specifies CASSLPRLAGYEQYF.

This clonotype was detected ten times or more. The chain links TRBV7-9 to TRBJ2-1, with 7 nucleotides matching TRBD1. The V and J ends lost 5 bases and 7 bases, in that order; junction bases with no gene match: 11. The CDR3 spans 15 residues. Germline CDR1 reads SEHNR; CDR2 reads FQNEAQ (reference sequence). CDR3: CASSAAQGVNNEQFF. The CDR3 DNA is TGTGCCAGCAGCGCAGCCCAGGGGGTGAATAATGAGCAGTTCTTC. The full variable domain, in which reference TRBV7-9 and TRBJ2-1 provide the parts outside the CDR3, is DTGVSQNPRHKITKRGQNVTFRCDPISEHNRLYWYRQTLGQGPEFLTYFQNEAQLEKSRLLSDRFSAERPKGSFSTLEIQRTEQGDSAMYLCASSAAQGVNNEQFFGPGTRLTVL.

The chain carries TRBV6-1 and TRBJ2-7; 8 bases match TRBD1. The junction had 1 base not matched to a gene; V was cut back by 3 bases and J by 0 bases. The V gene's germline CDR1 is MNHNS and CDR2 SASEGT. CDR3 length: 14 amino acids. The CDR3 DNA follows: TGTGCCAGCAGTGACGGGACAGGCTCCTACGAGCAGTACTTC. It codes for CASSDGTGSYEQYF.

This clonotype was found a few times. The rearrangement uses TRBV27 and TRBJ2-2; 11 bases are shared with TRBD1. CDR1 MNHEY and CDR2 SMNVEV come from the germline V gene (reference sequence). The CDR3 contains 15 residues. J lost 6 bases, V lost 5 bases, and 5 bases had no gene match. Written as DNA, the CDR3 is TGTGCCAGCAGTCAGGGACAGGGGGTCGCCGGGGAGCTGTTTTTT. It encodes CASSQGQGVAGELFF.

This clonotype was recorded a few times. As DNA, the CDR3 is TGTGCCAGCAGTGACGCCAGAAGCCTACTAGCCAAAAACATTCAGTACTTC. Its translation is CASSDARSLLAKNIQYF. The chain couples TRBV6-1 to TRBJ2-4; D not resolved. Germline V gives CDR1 MNHNS, CDR2 SASEGT. V lost 3 bases and J lost 0, with 15 bases in between. The CDR3 contains 17 residues.

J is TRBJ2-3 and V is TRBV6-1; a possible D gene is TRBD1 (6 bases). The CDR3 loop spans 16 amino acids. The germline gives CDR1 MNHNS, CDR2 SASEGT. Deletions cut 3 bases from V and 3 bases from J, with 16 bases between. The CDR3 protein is CASSDIGRGATDTQYF. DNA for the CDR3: TGTGCCAGCAGTGATATCGGCAGGGGAGCGACAGATACGCAGTATTTT.

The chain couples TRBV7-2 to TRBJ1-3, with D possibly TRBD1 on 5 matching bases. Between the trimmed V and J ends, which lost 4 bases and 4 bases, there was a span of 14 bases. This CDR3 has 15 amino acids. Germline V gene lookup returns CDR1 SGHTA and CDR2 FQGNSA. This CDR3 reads CASSSGPRGGNTIYF. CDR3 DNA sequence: TGTGCCAGCAGCTCGGGACCGCGAGGCGGAAACACCATATATTTT.

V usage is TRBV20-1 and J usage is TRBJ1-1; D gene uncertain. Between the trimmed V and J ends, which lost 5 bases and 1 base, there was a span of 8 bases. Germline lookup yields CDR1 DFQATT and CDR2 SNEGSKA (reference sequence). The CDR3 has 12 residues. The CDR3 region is CSALTTNTEAFF. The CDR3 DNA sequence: TGCAGTGCTTTAACAACGAACACTGAAGCTTTCTTT.

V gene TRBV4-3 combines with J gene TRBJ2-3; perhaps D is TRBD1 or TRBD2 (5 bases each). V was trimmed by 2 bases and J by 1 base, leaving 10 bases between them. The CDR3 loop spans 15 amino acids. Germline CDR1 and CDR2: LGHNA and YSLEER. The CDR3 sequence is CASSQRGGGTDTQYF. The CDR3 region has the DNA TGCGCCAGCAGCCAACGTGGGGGAGGCACAGATACGCAGTATTTT.